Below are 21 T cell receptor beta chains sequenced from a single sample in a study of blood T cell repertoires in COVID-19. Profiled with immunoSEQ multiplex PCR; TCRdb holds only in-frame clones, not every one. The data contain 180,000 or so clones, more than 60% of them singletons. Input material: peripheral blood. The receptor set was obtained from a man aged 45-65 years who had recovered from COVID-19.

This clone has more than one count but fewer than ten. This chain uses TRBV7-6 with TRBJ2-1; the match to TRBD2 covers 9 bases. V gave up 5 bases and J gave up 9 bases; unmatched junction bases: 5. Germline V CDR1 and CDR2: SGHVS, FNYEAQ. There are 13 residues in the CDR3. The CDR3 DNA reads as TGTGCCAGCAGCGTCGGGACTAGCCGTGAGCAGTTCTTC. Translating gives CASSVGTSREQFF.

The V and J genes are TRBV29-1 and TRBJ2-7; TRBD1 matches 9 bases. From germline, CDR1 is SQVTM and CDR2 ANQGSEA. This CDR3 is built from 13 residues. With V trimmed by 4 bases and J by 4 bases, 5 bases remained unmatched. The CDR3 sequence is CSVGLGQGYEQYF. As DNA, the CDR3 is TGCAGCGTTGGGCTCGGACAGGGGTACGAGCAGTACTTC.

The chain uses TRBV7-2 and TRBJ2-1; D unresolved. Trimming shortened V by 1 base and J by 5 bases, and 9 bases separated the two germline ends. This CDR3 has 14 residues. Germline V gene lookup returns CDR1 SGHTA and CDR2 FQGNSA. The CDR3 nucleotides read TGTGCCAGCAGCTTAGGTATGGTAGACAATGAGCAGTTCTTC. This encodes CASSLGMVDNEQFF.

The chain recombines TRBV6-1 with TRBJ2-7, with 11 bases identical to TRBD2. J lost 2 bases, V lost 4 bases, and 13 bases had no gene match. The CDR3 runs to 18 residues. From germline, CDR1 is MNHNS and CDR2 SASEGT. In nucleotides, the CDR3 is TGTGCCAGCAGTGTTCGAAATAGCGGGAGGGAAGGGACCTACGAGCAGTACTTC. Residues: CASSVRNSGREGTYEQYF.

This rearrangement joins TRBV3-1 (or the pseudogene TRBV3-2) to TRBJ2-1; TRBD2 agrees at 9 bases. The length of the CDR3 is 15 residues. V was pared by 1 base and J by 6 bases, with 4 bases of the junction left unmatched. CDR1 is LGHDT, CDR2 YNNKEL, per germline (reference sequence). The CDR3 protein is CASSQGRGRANEQFF. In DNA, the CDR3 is TGTGCCAGCAGCCAAGGTCGCGGGAGGGCCAATGAGCAGTTCTTC.

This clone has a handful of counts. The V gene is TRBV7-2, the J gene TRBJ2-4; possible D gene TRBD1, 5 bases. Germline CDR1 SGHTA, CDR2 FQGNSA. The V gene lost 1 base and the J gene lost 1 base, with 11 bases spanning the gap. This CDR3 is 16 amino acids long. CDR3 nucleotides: TGTGCCAGCAGCTTAGAACCAGCAGGGGCCAAAAACATTCAGTACTTC. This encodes CASSLEPAGAKNIQYF.

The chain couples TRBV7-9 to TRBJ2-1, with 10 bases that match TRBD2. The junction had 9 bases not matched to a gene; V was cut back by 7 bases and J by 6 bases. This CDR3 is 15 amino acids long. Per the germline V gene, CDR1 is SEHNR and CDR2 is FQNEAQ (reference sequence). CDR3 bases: TGTGCCAGCACCCTCCGAGCGGGAGGGGTCAATGAGCAGTTCTTC. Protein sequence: CASTLRAGGVNEQFF. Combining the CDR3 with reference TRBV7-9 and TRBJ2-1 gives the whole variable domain DTGVSQNPRHKITKRGQNVTFRCDPISEHNRLYWYRQTLGQGPEFLTYFQNEAQLEKSRLLSDRFSAERPKGSFSTLEIQRTEQGDSAMYLCASTLRAGGVNEQFFGPGTRLTVL.

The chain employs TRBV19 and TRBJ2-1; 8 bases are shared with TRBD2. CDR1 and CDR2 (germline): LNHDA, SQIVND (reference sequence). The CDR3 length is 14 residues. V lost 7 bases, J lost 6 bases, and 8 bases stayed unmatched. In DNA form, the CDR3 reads TGTGCCAGTAACAAAGCGGGAGAGGGCAATGAGCAGTTCTTC. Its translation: CASNKAGEGNEQFF.

The CDR3 spells CASSSLAGDKDTQYF. The CDR3 nucleotides read TGTGCCAGCAGCTCACTAGCGGGAGATAAAGATACGCAGTATTTT. V and J are TRBV28 and TRBJ2-3; 11 bases fit TRBD2. Germline V CDR1 and CDR2: MDHEN, SYDVKM. This CDR3 comprises 15 residues. V lost 6 bases, J lost 5 bases, and 7 bases stayed unmatched. Filled out from reference TRBV28 and TRBJ2-3, the complete variable domain reads DVKVTQSSRYLVKRTGEKVFLECVQDMDHENMFWYRQDPGLGLRLIYFSYDVKMKEKGDIPEGYSVSREKKERFSLILESASTNQTSMYLCASSSLAGDKDTQYFGPGTRLTVL.

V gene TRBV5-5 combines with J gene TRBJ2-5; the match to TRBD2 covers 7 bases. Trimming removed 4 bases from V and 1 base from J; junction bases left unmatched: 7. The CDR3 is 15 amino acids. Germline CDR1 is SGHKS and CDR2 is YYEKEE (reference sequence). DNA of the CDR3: TGTGCCAGCAGCCCGAGGGGACTACTCCAAGAGACCCAGTACTTC. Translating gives CASSPRGLLQETQYF.

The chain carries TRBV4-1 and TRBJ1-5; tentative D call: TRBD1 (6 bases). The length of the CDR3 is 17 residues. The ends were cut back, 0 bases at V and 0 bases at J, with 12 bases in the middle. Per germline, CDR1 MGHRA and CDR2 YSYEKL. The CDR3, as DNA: TGCGCCAGCAGCCAAGATGCAAGGGGGTATAGCAATCAGCCCCAGCATTTT. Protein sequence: CASSQDARGYSNQPQHF.

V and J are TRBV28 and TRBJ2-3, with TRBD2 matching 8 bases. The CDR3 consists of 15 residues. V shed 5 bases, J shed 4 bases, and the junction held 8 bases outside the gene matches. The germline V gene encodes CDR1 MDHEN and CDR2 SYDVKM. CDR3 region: CASSPSLAGSDTQYF. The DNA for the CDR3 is TGTGCCAGCAGTCCCTCCCTAGCGGGTTCAGATACGCAGTATTTT.

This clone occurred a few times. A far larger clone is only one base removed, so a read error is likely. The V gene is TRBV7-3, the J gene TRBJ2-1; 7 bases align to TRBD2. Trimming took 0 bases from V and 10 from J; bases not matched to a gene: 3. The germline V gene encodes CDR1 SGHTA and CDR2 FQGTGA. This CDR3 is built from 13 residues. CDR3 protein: CASSLTAGGEQFF. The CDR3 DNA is TGTGCCAGCAGCTTAACGGCCGGGGGGGAGCAGTTCTTC.

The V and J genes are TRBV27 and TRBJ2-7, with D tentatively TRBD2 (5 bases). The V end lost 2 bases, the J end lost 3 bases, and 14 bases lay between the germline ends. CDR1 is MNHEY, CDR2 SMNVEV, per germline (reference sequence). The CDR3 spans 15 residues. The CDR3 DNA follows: TGTGCCAGCAGTTTAATCTCTGGGAGCGACTACGAGCAGTACTTC. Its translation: CASSLISGSDYEQYF.

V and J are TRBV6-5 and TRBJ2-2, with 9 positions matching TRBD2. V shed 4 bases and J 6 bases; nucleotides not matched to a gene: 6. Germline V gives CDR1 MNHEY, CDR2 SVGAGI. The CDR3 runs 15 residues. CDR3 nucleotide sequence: TGTGCCAGCAGTTTAGCGGGAGTATGGTCCGGGGAGCTGTTTTTT. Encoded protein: CASSLAGVWSGELFF.

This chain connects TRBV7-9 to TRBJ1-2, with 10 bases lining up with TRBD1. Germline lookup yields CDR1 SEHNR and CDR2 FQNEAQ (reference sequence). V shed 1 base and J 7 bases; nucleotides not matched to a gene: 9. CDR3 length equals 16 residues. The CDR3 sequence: CASSLESTGGAGGYTF. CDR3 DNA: TGTGCCAGCAGCTTAGAATCGACAGGGGGCGCGGGTGGCTACACCTTC.

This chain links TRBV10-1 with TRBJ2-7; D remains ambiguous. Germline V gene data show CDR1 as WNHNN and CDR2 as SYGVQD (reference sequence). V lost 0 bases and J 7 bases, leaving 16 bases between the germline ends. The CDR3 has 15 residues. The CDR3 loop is CASSESPSSSVEQYF. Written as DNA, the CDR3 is TGCGCCAGCAGTGAGTCGCCTTCTTCGAGTGTAGAGCAGTACTTC.

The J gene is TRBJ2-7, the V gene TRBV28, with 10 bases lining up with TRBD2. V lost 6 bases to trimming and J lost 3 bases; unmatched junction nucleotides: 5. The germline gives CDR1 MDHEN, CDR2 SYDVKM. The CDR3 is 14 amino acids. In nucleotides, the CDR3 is TGTGCCAGCAGAGGCCTAGCGGGAGACTACGAGCAGTACTTC. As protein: CASRGLAGDYEQYF.

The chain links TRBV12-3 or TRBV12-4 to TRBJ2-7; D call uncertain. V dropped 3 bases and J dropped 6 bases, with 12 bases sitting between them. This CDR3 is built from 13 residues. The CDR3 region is CASSFEGRLEQYF. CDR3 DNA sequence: TGTGCCAGCAGTTTCGAAGGCAGACTCGAGCAGTACTTC.

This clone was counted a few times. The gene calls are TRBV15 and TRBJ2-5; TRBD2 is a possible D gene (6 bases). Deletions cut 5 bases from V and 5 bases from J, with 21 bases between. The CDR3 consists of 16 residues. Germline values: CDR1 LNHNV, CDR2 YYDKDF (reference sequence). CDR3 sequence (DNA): TGTGCCACCAGCGGGGGAGATTTCGGGGGTCCGGAGACCCAGTACTTC. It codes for CATSGGDFGGPETQYF.

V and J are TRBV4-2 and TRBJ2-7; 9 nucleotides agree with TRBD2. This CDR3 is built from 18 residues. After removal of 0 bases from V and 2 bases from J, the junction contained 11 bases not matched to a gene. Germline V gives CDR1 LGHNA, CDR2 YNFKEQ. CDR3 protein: CASSQDFATSGLPYEQYF. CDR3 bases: TGTGCCAGCAGCCAAGATTTCGCGACTAGCGGCCTCCCCTACGAGCAGTACTTC.